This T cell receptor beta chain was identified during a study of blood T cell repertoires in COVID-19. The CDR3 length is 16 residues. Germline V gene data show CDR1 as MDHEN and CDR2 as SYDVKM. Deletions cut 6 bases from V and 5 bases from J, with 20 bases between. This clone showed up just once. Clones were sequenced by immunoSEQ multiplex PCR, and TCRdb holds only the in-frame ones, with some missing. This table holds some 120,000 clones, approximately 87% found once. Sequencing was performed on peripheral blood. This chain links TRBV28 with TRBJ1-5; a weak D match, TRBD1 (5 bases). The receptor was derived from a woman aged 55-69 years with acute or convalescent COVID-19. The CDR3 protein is CASSRDSLLGYQPQHF. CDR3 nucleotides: TGTGCCAGCAGCCGGGACTCCTTACTTGGTTATCAGCCCCAGCATTTT.